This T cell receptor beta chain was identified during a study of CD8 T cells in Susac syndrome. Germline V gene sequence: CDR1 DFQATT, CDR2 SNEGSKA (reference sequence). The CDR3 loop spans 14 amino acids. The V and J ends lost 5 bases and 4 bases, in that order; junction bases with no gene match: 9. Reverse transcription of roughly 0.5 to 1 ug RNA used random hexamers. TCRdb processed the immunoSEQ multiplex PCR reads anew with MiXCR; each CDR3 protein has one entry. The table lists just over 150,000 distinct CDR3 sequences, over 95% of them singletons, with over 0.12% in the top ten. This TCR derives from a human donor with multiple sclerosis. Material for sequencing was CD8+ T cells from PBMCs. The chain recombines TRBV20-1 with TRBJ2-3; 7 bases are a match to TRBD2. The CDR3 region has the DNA TGCAGTGCTTGGGACTACCGTGGAGCAGATACGCAGTATTTT. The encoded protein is CSAWDYRGADTQYF.